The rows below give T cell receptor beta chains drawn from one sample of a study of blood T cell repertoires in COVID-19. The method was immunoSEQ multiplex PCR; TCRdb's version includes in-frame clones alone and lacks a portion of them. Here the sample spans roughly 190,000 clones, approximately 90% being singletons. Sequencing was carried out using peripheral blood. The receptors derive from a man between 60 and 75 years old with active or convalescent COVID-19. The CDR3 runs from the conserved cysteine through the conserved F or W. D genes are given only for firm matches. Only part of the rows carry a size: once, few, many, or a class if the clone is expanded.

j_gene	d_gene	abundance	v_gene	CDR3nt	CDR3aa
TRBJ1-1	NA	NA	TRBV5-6	TGTGCCAGCAGCTTGGACAGGGCGGGTGAAGCTTTCTTT	CASSLDRAGEAFF
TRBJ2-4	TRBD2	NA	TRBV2	TGTGCCAGCAGCGAACTCGGGGGGGCCAAAAACATTCAGTACTTC	CASSELGGAKNIQYF
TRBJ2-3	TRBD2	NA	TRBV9	TGTGCCAGCAGCGTAGCCGATAGCGGGGGGGCAGATACGCAGTATTTT	CASSVADSGGADTQYF
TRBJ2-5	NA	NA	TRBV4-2	TGTGCCAGCAGCGGGTTGGTGGGCGGGGATCAAGAGACCCAGTACTTC	CASSGLVGGDQETQYF
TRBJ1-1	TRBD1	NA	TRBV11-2	TGTGCCAGCAGCTCTTGGACAGGGGGCACTGAAGCTTTCTTT	CASSSWTGGTEAFF
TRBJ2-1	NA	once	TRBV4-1	TGCGCCAGCAGCCAAGAAGGGGGGGCCAGGTCTTTCGAGCAGTTCTTC	CASSQEGGARSFEQFF
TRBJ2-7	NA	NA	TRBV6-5	TGTGCCAGCTTTGGGGGGTCCTACGAGCAGTACTTC	CASFGGSYEQYF
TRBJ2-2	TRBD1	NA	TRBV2	TGTGCCAGCTCACTCCCGATGACAGGGGGGGGCGGGGAGCTGTTTTTT	CASSLPMTGGGGELFF
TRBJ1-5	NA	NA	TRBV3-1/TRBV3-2	TGTGCCAGCAGCTCCCGAAAGGGGATTCAGCCCCAGCATTTT	CASSSRKGIQPQHF
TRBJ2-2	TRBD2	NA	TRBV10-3	TGTGCCATCAGTGAACGGGGGGGCTCCGGGGAGCTGTTTTTT	CAISERGGSGELFF
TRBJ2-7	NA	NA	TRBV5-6	TGTGCCAGCAGCTTGTGGGGGCAGGTACCTTGGGAGCAGTACTTC	CASSLWGQVPWEQYF
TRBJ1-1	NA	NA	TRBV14	TGTGCCAGCAGCCGGCGGGAGAACACTGAAGCTTTCTTT	CASSRRENTEAFF
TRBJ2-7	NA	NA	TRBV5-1	TGCGCCAGCAGCTTCGACCCGGGAGAGCAGTACTTC	CASSFDPGEQYF
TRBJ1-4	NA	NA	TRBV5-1	TGCGCCAGCAGCCCCACAGGCCCCTCAACTAATGAAAAACTGTTTTTT	CASSPTGPSTNEKLFF
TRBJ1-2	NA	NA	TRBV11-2	TGTGCCAGCAGCTTAGGGGGAGGGACATTGACCTTC	CASSLGGGTLTF
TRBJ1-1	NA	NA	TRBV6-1	TGTGCCAGCAGTGAATCCGGGGGGGTCAGGGCTGAAGCTTTCTTT	CASSESGGVRAEAFF
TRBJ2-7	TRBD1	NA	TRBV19	TGTGCCAGTAGAGGGGATGCAGGGGGTCCCTACGAGCAGTACTTC	CASRGDAGGPYEQYF
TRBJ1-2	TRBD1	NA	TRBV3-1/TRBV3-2	TGTGCCAGCAGAGGGACAGGGGGCGGCTACACCTTC	CASRGTGGGYTF
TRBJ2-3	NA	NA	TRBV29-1	TGCAGCGTTGAGGTGGGCTTGGGGGGAGATACGCAGTATTTT	CSVEVGLGGDTQYF
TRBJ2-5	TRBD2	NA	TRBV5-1	TGCGCCAGCAGCTTGGGGTTAGCGGGGGTTCAAGAGACCCAGTACTTC	CASSLGLAGVQETQYF
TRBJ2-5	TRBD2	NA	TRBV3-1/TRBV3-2	TGTGCCAGCAGCCACGGGGGGGCCGGGAAGACCCAGTACTTC	CASSHGGAGKTQYF
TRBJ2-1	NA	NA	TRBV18	TGTGCCAGCTCACTGAGTAGAAATGAGCAGTTCTTC	CASSLSRNEQFF
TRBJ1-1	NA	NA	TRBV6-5	TGTGCCAGCAGTCTATCGGCCGAGCGGGCCACTGAAGCTTTCTTT	CASSLSAERATEAFF
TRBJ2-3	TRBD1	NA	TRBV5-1	TGCGCCAGCAGCTTGGTGGGTCAGGGGGCTACGCAGTATTTT	CASSLVGQGATQYF
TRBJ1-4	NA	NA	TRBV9	TGTGCCAGCAGCCCACAGGTCCTTAATGAAAAACTGTTTTTT	CASSPQVLNEKLFF
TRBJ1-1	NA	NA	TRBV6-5	TGTGCCAGCAGCTACAACAGGAACACTGAAGCTTTCTTT	CASSYNRNTEAFF
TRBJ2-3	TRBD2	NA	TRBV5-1	TGCGCCAGCAGCTTGGCCGGGAGGGGCGATACGCAGTATTTT	CASSLAGRGDTQYF
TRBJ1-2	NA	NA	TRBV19	TGTGCCAGTAGTATTTTGGACTCCGGCAGGGGCGGCTACACCTTC	CASSILDSGRGGYTF
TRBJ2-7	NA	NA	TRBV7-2	TGTGCCAGCAGCTTCAATGGATTCGGGGAGCAGTACTTC	CASSFNGFGEQYF
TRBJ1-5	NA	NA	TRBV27	TGTGCCAGCAGTTTAAGATCGGGGAATCAGCCCCAGCATTTT	CASSLRSGNQPQHF
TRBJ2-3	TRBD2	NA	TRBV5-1	TGCGCCAGCAGCCCTCGACTAGCAGCTAGCACAGATACGCAGTATTTT	CASSPRLAASTDTQYF
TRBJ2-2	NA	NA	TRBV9	TGTGCCAGCAGCGTAGGGGCAGGGATTGGCACCGGGGAGCTGTTTTTT	CASSVGAGIGTGELFF
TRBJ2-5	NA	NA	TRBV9	TGTGCCAGCAGCGTATCGGGTGGGGAGACCCAGTACTTC	CASSVSGGETQYF
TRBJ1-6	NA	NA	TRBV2	TGTGCCAGCAGAGAAACTACAAATTCACCCCTCCACTTT	CASRETTNSPLHF
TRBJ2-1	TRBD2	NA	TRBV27	TGTGCCAGCAGTTTAAGGACTAGCGGACCCAATGAGCAGTTCTTC	CASSLRTSGPNEQFF
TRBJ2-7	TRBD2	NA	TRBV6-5	TGTGCCAGCAGTTACTCGGGACTAAACTACGAGCAGTACTTC	CASSYSGLNYEQYF
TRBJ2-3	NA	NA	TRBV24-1	TGTGCCACCAGTAGGCAGGGCGGTACGCAGTATTTT	CATSRQGGTQYF
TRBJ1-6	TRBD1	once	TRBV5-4	TGTGCCAGCAGTCGGGGACAGGGCGCCTCACCCCTCCACTTT	CASSRGQGASPLHF
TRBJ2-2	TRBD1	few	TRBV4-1	TGCGCCAGCAGCCAAGATACCGACAGGGGGTGGGGCGGGGAGCTGTTTTTT	CASSQDTDRGWGGELFF
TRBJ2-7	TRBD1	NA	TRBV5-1	TGCGCCAGCAGCTCCTGGACAGGGACCTACGAGCAGTACTTC	CASSSWTGTYEQYF
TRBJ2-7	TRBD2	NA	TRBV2	TGTGCCAGCCAGGAAAGACTAGCGGGGGGAACCAACTCCTACGAGCAGTACTTC	CASQERLAGGTNSYEQYF
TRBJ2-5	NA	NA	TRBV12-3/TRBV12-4	TGTGCCAGCAGTTTTCAGACACAAGAGACCCAGTACTTC	CASSFQTQETQYF
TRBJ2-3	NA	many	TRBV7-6	TGTGCCAGCAGCCTAACAGATACGCAGTATTTT	CASSLTDTQYF
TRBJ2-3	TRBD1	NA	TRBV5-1	TGCGCCAGCACCGGGGACAGGGGAACAGATACGCAGTATTTT	CASTGDRGTDTQYF
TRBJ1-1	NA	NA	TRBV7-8	TGTGCCAGCAGCTTATCGGGAACTGAAGCTTTCTTT	CASSLSGTEAFF
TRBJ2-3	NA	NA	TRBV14	TGTGCCAGCAGCCTCTATTCGGGGAGTACTACAGATACGCAGTATTTT	CASSLYSGSTTDTQYF
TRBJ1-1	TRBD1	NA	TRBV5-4	TGTGCCAGCAGCTTTACAGGGGTACAAACTGAAGCTTTCTTT	CASSFTGVQTEAFF
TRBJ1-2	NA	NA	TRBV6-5	TGTGCCAGCAGGGGTGACAATATCTATGGCTACACCTTC	CASRGDNIYGYTF
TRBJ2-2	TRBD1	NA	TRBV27	TGTGCCAGCAGTTTAGAGGGGTGGGGACAGGGGGCTACCGGGGAGCTGTTTTTT	CASSLEGWGQGATGELFF
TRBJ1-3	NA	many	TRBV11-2	TGTGCCAGCACTGCCAGTGTCGGAAACACCATATATTTT	CASTASVGNTIYF
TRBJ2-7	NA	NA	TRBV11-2	TGTGCCAGCAGCTTGGGCGACGGCTACGAGCAGTACTTC	CASSLGDGYEQYF
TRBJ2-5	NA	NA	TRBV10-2	TGCGCCAGTGCGCCCGATGCAGAGACCCAGTACTTC	CASAPDAETQYF
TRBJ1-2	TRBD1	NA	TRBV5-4	TGTGCCAGCAGCTTGTACCGACAGGGGAACTATGGCTACACCTTC	CASSLYRQGNYGYTF